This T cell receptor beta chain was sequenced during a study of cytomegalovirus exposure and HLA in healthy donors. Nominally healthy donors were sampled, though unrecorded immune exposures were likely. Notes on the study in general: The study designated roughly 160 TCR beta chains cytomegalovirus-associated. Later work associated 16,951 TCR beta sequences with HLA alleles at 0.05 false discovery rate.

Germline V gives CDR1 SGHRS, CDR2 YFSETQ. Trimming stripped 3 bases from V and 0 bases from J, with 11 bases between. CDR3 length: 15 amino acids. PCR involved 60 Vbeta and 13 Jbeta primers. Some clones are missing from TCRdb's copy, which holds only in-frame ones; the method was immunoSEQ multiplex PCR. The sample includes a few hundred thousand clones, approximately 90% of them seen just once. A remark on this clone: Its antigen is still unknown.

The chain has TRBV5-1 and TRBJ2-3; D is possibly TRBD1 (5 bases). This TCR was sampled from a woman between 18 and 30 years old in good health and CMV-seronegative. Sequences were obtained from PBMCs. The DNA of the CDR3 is TGCGCCAGCAGCTCAGAAAGGGGTAGCACAGATACGCAGTATTTT. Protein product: CASSSERGSTDTQYF.